This T cell receptor (beta chain) emerged from a study of blood T cells in healthy people across ages. This clonotype showed up just a few times. A J-beta primer mix and a sample-barcoded 5' primer were used in a second PCR of roughly 7 to 12 cycles. Each CDR3 protein is one row after TCRdb ran MiXCR on the 5' RACE reads. The table includes 1.5 million to 2 million distinct CDR3 sequences, about 49% detected once. The germline CDR1 and CDR2 sequences are SGHRS and YFSETQ. J lost 2 bases, V lost 4 bases, and 8 bases had no gene match. CDR3 length: 15 amino acids. The source material was blood. This TCR came from a woman between 35 and 50 years old in good health. J is TRBJ2-5 and V is TRBV5-1, with 7 bases identical to TRBD1. CDR3 bases: TGCGCCAGCAGCCCGCACGGGACAGAGCAAGAGACCCAGTACTTC. The encoded protein is CASSPHGTEQETQYF.